A single sample is the source of the 32 T cell receptor beta chains below, sequenced in a study of cytomegalovirus exposure and HLA in healthy donors. Vbeta (60) and Jbeta (13) primers were used in the PCR. The protocol was immunoSEQ multiplex PCR, while the TCRdb copy is restricted to in-frame clones and leaves out a portion. The profile shows about 190,000 clones, around three quarters of them singletons. The material sequenced was PBMCs. The receptors originated from a woman aged 30 to 39 in good health and CMV-seropositive.

To note about this clone: Relative to the germline gene, one junction end is altered; a read error may explain this. The rearrangement uses TRBV7-9 and TRBJ1-2; possibly TRBD1 for D (5 bases). The CDR3 is made up of 14 amino acids. Germline loops: CDR1 SEHNR, CDR2 FQNEAQ (reference sequence). The DNA for the CDR3 is TGTTCCAGCAGCTTAGGCGGGGGGAACTATGGCTACACCTTC. Translating gives CSSSLGGGNYGYTF.

The chain joins TRBV4-1 to TRBJ2-7; TRBD1 matches at 7 bases. Trimming cost V 3 bases and J 4 bases; bases outside gene matches: 6. The germline V gene has CDR1 MGHRA and CDR2 YSYEKL. The CDR3 is made up of 14 amino acids. CDR3 sequence: CASSQAPTGYEQYF. DNA of the CDR3: TGCGCCAGCAGCCAGGCACCGACAGGGTACGAGCAGTACTTC.

In regard to this clone: Compared with germline, one end of the junction differs, possibly owing to a read error. The same CDR3 arises from other DNA sequences in this sample as well. V usage is TRBV5-6 and J usage is TRBJ1-4, with D hard to call. Germline lookup yields CDR1 SGHDT and CDR2 YYEEEE. CDR3 length: 13 amino acids. CDR3 bases: TGCGCCAGCAGCTTGGTAAGCGGTGAAAAACTGTTTTTT. This translates into CASSLVSGEKLFF.

The chain uses TRBV2 and TRBJ1-1; TRBD1 agrees at 7 bases. This CDR3 region has 14 residues. Losses at the gene ends were 5 bases for V and 1 base for J; bases not matched to a gene: 4. Germline assignment: CDR1 SNHLY and CDR2 FYNNEI. The CDR3 bases are TGTGCCAGCAGTTTGGGACAGAGGAACACTGAAGCTTTCTTT. Its translation: CASSLGQRNTEAFF.

The chain combines TRBV6-4 with TRBJ2-1, with 10 bases lining up with TRBD1. Trimming removed 0 bases from V and 6 bases from J; junction bases left unmatched: 11. Germline V gives CDR1 MRHNA, CDR2 SNTAGT. This CDR3 has 18 amino acids. Here the CDR3 reads CASSDSYRSGQGSNEQFF. The CDR3, as DNA: TGTGCCAGCAGTGACTCGTATAGGTCGGGACAGGGGTCCAATGAGCAGTTCTTC.

Only a few counts were recorded for this clone. V gene TRBV5-6 combines with J gene TRBJ1-5, with TRBD1 as a possible D gene (6 bases). Trimming shortened V by 2 bases and J by 0 bases, and 12 bases separated the two germline ends. The CDR3 sequence is 16 residues long. Germline V gene data show CDR1 as SGHDT and CDR2 as YYEEEE. CDR3 coding DNA: TGTGCCAGCAGCTTAGGGGGAGTCCATAGCAATCAGCCCCAGCATTTT. This encodes CASSLGGVHSNQPQHF.

The rearrangement joins TRBV7-9 to TRBJ2-3, with 7 bases lining up with TRBD2. After removal of 1 base from V and 2 bases from J, the junction contained 3 bases not matched to a gene. Germline V gives CDR1 SEHNR, CDR2 FQNEAQ (reference sequence). The CDR3 contains 15 residues. The CDR3 protein is CASSLGAGVTDTQYF. The CDR3 nucleotides read TGTGCCAGCAGCTTAGGGGCGGGGGTCACAGATACGCAGTATTTT.

This sequence joins TRBV7-8 and TRBJ2-3; D possibly corresponds to TRBD1 (7 bases). Trimming left V 0 bases short and J 2 bases short, with 15 bases between. The CDR3 length is 17 residues. Germline assignment: CDR1 SGHVS and CDR2 FQNEAQ. DNA for the CDR3: TGTGCCAGCAGCTTAGCTCTGCGGGACAGCTACACAGATACGCAGTATTTT. Its translation: CASSLALRDSYTDTQYF.

This clone appeared a few times. As DNA, the CDR3 is TGTGCCAGCAGTTACTCGAGGCACGGGAACACTGAAGCTTTCTTT. Residues: CASSYSRHGNTEAFF. The chain employs TRBV6-6 and TRBJ1-1, with D unclear. CDR3 size: 15 residues. CDR1 is MNHNY, CDR2 SVGAGI, per germline (reference sequence). The V gene lost 0 bases and the J gene lost 1 base, with 9 bases spanning the gap.

The CDR3: CASSESDRVGYEQYF. CDR3 nucleotides: TGCGCCAGCAGTGAGTCCGACAGGGTAGGCTACGAGCAGTACTTC. The chain recombines TRBV10-1 with TRBJ2-7, with TRBD1 identical over 7 bases. Germline assignment: CDR1 WNHNN and CDR2 SYGVQD (reference sequence). V was pared by 0 bases and J by 3 bases, with 5 bases of the junction left unmatched. This CDR3 has 15 amino acids.

The chain recombines TRBV5-6 with TRBJ2-5; TRBD1 might be the D (6 bases). The CDR3 extends over 16 amino acids. Trimming took off 0 bases at V and 4 bases at J, with 16 bases between the two ends. From germline, CDR1 is SGHDT and CDR2 YYEEEE. The CDR3 protein is CASSLDVGAGLETQYF. The CDR3 DNA follows: TGTGCCAGCAGCTTGGATGTGGGGGCCGGTTTAGAGACCCAGTACTTC.

The chain has TRBV19 and TRBJ2-7, with TRBD2 matching 9 bases. This CDR3 spans 15 amino acids. Germline CDR1 is LNHDA and CDR2 is SQIVND (reference sequence). With 8 bases clipped from V and 0 bases from J, the junction kept 8 bases outside the gene matches. The CDR3: CASRSSGESSYEQYF. The CDR3 DNA reads as TGTGCCAGTCGCTCTAGCGGGGAGAGCTCCTACGAGCAGTACTTC.

The V and J genes are TRBV11-2 and TRBJ2-2; a possible D gene is TRBD2 (6 bases). The CDR3 spans 13 residues. The V gene lost 1 base and the J gene lost 9 bases, with 9 bases spanning the gap. Germline V gene sequence: CDR1 SGHAT, CDR2 FQNNGV. The CDR3 coding sequence is TGTGCCAGCAGCTTAGCTGGGGGGTGGGAGCTGTTTTTT. Its translation is CASSLAGGWELFF. Drawing the rest from reference TRBV11-2 and TRBJ2-2, the complete variable domain is EAGVAQSPRYKIIEKRQSVAFWCNPISGHATLYWYQQILGQGPKLLIQFQNNGVVDDSQLPKDRFSAERLKGVDSTLKIQPAKLEDSAVYLCASSLAGGWELFFGEGSRLTVL.

In nucleotides, the CDR3 is TGCAGCGTTGAAGGGGGGGGCTACGAGCAGTACTTC. As protein: CSVEGGGYEQYF. The rearrangement links TRBV29-1 to TRBJ2-7; 7 nucleotides match TRBD2. V was clipped by 1 base and J by 3 bases; unmatched bases: 0. The germline gives CDR1 SQVTM, CDR2 ANQGSEA. This CDR3 has 12 residues.

The chain employs TRBV19 and TRBJ1-5; TRBD1 matches at 8 bases. Germline V gene data show CDR1 as LNHDA and CDR2 as SQIVND (reference sequence). The CDR3 spans 15 residues. The V gene end was trimmed by 4 bases and the J gene end by 2 bases; junction bases not matched to a gene: 4. DNA for the CDR3: TGTGCCAGTAGTAGGTACAGGGGGGGCAATCAGCCCCAGCATTTT. It encodes CASSRYRGGNQPQHF.

A few counts support this clone. The chain carries TRBV7-2 and TRBJ2-1; TRBD2 matches 8 bases. V shed 4 bases, J shed 10 bases, and the junction held 9 bases outside the gene matches. Germline CDR1 and CDR2: SGHTA and FQGNSA. CDR3 length: 14 amino acids. The chain's CDR3 is CASSSGLGADEQFF. CDR3 coding DNA: TGTGCCAGCAGCTCGGGACTAGGAGCCGACGAGCAGTTCTTC. Full variable domain (rest looked up from reference TRBV7-2 and TRBJ2-1): GAGVSQSPSNKVTEKGKDVELRCDPISGHTALYWYRQSLGQGLEFLIYFQGNSAPDKSGLPSDRFSAERTGGSVSTLTIQRTQQEDSAVYLCASSSGLGADEQFFGPGTRLTVL.

This sequence joins TRBV30 and TRBJ2-3; the match to TRBD1 covers 11 bases. J was trimmed by 4 bases and V by 3 bases; bases with no gene match: 6. There are 15 residues in the CDR3. Germline values: CDR1 GTSNPN, CDR2 SVGIG (reference sequence). CDR3 nucleotides: TGTGCCTGGAGGGAGGGACAGGGGGAGGCAGATACGCAGTATTTT. Protein sequence: CAWREGQGEADTQYF.

The chain uses TRBV4-3 and TRBJ2-7; perhaps TRBD2 as D (6 bases). Deletions cut 0 bases from V and 1 base from J, with 13 bases between. In germline, CDR1 is LGHNA, CDR2 YSLEER. The CDR3 length is 16 residues. The CDR3 nucleotides read TGCGCCAGCAGCCAAGATAGAGCGGGTGAATCCTACGAGCAGTACTTC. This sequence encodes CASSQDRAGESYEQYF.

The chain recombines TRBV5-1 with TRBJ2-3; tentatively, D is TRBD1 (5 bases). CDR1 and CDR2 from the germline V gene are SGHRS and YFSETQ. This CDR3 has 16 residues. Trimming pared 3 bases from V and 5 bases from J, leaving 19 bases between. CDR3 sequence reads: CASSSFLGAAGDTQYF. CDR3 DNA sequence: TGCGCCAGCAGCTCATTTTTAGGGGCAGCCGGAGATACGCAGTATTTT.

This chain connects TRBV7-2 to TRBJ2-7, with 9 positions matching TRBD1. The CDR3 sequence is 17 residues long. Germline CDR1 and CDR2: SGHTA and FQGNSA. J lost 3 bases, V lost 1 base, and 10 bases had no gene match. The CDR3 DNA reads as TGTGCCAGCAGCTTAGGCCCTGGGGGACAGGGTGGCTACGAGCAGTACTTC. Its translation is CASSLGPGGQGGYEQYF.

The rearrangement links TRBV5-1 to TRBJ1-2; 8 bases match TRBD1. Germline values: CDR1 SGHRS, CDR2 YFSETQ. The V gene end was trimmed by 0 bases and the J gene end by 5 bases; junction bases not matched to a gene: 18. The CDR3 covers 19 residues. The CDR3, as DNA: TGCGCCAGCAGCTTGGGTCGAGGACAGGGCCGGTGGGGTTTATATGGCTACACCTTC. Its protein product is CASSLGRGQGRWGLYGYTF.

The table lists this clone with a count of one. The chain carries TRBV5-6 and TRBJ2-1; D not certain. The germline V gene has CDR1 SGHDT and CDR2 YYEEEE. The CDR3 has 14 amino acids. V shed 2 bases and J shed 4 bases, with 10 bases lying between them. The DNA for the CDR3 is TGTGCCAGCAGCTTACCAACCAGTTACAATGAGCAGTTCTTC. It encodes CASSLPTSYNEQFF. The full variable domain, with the rest looked up from reference TRBV5-6 and TRBJ2-1, is DAGVTQSPTHLIKTRGQQVTLRCSPKSGHDTVSWYQQALGQGPQFIFQYYEEEERQRGNFPDRFSGHQFPNYSSELNVNALLLGDSALYLCASSLPTSYNEQFFGPGTRLTVL.

The gene calls are TRBV21-1 and TRBJ1-2; TRBD1 reflects the table's D call only, with no check against the DNA. TRBV21-1 is recorded as a pseudogene. This CDR3 has 17 amino acids. The CDR3 region is CASSKASRDRGDYGYTF. The CDR3 nucleotides are TGTGCCAGCAGCAAAGCGAGCCGGGACAGGGGGGACTATGGCTACACCTTC.

A single count supports this clone. This rearrangement joins TRBV7-6 to TRBJ1-2; a weak D match, TRBD1 (5 bases). V lost 1 base, J lost 5 bases, and 11 bases lay in between. Germline CDR1 reads SGHVS; CDR2 reads FNYEAQ. The CDR3 extends over 14 amino acids. In DNA, the CDR3 is TGTGCCAGCAGCTTAGGGCAGGGTACATATGGCTACACCTTC. Amino acids: CASSLGQGTYGYTF.

The chain carries TRBV28 and TRBJ2-7; D is perhaps TRBD2 (5 bases). This CDR3 region has 17 residues. The germline CDR1 and CDR2 sequences are MDHEN and SYDVKM. Trimming took off 7 bases at V and 5 bases at J, with 27 bases between the two ends. The CDR3 DNA is TGTGCCAGCACCCCCTACGCCAGCAGTTTCGGAGGCGACGAGCAGTACTTC. Translated, it gives CASTPYASSFGGDEQYF.

Comment on this clone: One end of the junction is discordant with germline, which a read error may explain. The rearrangement uses TRBV5-6 and TRBJ2-2; D ambiguous. CDR3 length: 16 amino acids. Germline V lookup: CDR1 SGHDT, CDR2 YYEEEE. CDR3 amino acids: CASSRQWFQYTGELFF. The CDR3 DNA reads as TGTGCCAGCAGCCGTCAATGGTTCCAGTACACAGGGGAGCTGTTTTTT. Using reference TRBV5-6 and TRBJ2-2 for the parts outside the CDR3, the full variable domain is DAGVTQSPTHLIKTRGQQVTLRCSPKSGHDTVSWYQQALGQGPQFIFQYYEEEERQRGNFPDRFSGHQFPNYSSELNVNALLLGDSALYLCASSRQWFQYTGELFFGEGSRLTVL.

The J gene is TRBJ2-7, the V gene TRBV4-1; perhaps TRBD1 as D (5 bases). Germline assignment: CDR1 MGHRA and CDR2 YSYEKL. V lost 0 bases and J 5 bases, leaving 14 bases between the germline ends. The CDR3 length is 15 residues. The CDR3 DNA reads TGCGCCAGCAGCCAAGATCAAGCAGGGAACGACGAGCAGTACTTC. It codes for CASSQDQAGNDEQYF.

V is TRBV28 and J is TRBJ2-5, with D possibly being TRBD2 (6 bases). Trimming removed 2 bases at V and 5 bases at J, with 15 bases between. The CDR3 has 15 amino acids. From germline, CDR1 is MDHEN and CDR2 SYDVKM. The CDR3 loop reads CASSLPSGVGETQYF. DNA of the CDR3: TGTGCCAGCAGTTTACCCTCGGGGGTTGGCGAGACCCAGTACTTC.

The rearrangement links TRBV5-1 to TRBJ1-2; maybe TRBD1 (5 bases). The CDR3 is 13 residues long. V lost 4 bases, J lost 8 bases, and 15 bases lay in between. Germline-derived CDR1 and CDR2 are SGHRS and YFSETQ. The CDR3, as DNA: TGCGCCAGCAGCAGGGGACTGCCCAGGGGCTACACCTTC. This codes for CASSRGLPRGYTF.

This clone was observed a single time. The chain recombines TRBV14 with TRBJ1-2; D gene unclear. Germline V gene lookup returns CDR1 SGHDN and CDR2 FVKESK. Between the trimmed V and J ends, which lost 1 base and 5 bases, there was a span of 14 bases. The CDR3 has 15 amino acids. In DNA form, the CDR3 reads TGTGCCAGCAGCCAAGCCCCCATGCCGGGGTATGGCTACACCTTC. Encoded protein: CASSQAPMPGYGYTF. The whole variable domain, filled in from reference TRBV14 and TRBJ1-2, reads EAGVTQFPSHSVIEKGQTVTLRCDPISGHDNLYWYRRVMGKEIKFLLHFVKESKQDESGMPNNRFLAERTGGTYSTLKVQPAELEDSGVYFCASSQAPMPGYGYTFGSGTRLTVV.

The V and J genes are TRBV10-3 and TRBJ2-7, with 9 bases lining up with TRBD1. The CDR3 is 14 residues long. CDR1 and CDR2 from the germline V gene are ENHRY and SYGVKD. The V and J ends lost 2 bases and 7 bases, in that order; junction bases with no gene match: 6. The CDR3 sequence is CAISETGGAGEQYF. CDR3 coding DNA: TGTGCCATCAGTGAGACAGGGGGCGCGGGGGAGCAGTACTTC.

The chain joins TRBV6-6 to TRBJ2-7; D might be TRBD1 (5 bases). The CDR3 covers 13 residues. Trimming took off 4 bases at V and 9 bases at J, with 16 bases between the two ends. The germline CDR1 and CDR2 sequences are MNHNY and SVGAGI (reference sequence). The CDR3 region is CASSSTLQAPQYF. The DNA of the CDR3 is TGTGCCAGCAGTTCTACCCTACAGGCCCCGCAGTACTTC.